This TCR beta chain derives from a study of beta chain features in type 1 diabetes. Background on the study: Researchers looked at over 100,000,000 sorted cells across all samples.

CDR1 is SGDLS, CDR2 YYNGEE, per germline. The CDR3 consists of 14 residues. Trimming removed 0 bases from V and 6 bases from J, with 10 bases in between. All of the isolated RNA was reverse transcribed, so expressed TCRB transcripts were sequenced. Here immunoSEQ multiplex PCR was the method, and the copy in TCRdb shows in-frame clones only, minus some. The repertoire holds hundreds of thousands of clones, 68% seen once, with around 0.05% in the top ten. Sequencing was performed on naive CD4+ T cells from blood. This sequence joins TRBV9 and TRBJ2-1; D possibly corresponds to TRBD1 (5 bases). The receptor's source is a man aged 30 to 45 in good health. CDR3 region: CASSVARAGNEQFF. CDR3 DNA sequence: TGTGCCAGCAGCGTAGCCAGGGCCGGCAATGAGCAGTTCTTC.